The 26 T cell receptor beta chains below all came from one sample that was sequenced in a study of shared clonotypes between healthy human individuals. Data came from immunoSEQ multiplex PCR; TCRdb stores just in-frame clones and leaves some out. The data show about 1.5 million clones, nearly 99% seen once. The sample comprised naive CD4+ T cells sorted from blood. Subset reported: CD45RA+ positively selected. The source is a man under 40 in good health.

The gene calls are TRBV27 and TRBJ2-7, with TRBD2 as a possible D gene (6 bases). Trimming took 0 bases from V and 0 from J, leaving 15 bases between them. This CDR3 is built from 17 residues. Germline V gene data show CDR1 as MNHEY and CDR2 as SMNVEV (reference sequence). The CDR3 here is CASSLSRWVGSSYEQYF. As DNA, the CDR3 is TGTGCCAGCAGTTTATCGAGATGGGTCGGGAGCTCCTACGAGCAGTACTTC.

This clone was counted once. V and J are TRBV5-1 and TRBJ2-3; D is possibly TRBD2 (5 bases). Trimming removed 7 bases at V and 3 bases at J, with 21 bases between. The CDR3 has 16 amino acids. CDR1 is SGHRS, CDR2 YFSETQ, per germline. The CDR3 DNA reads TGCGCCAGCTGCCCCTCTGCGGGTAGTTATACAGATACGCAGTATTTT. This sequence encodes CASCPSAGSYTDTQYF.

The CDR3 DNA is TGCGCCAGCAGCACCGATACGTACAATGAGCAGTTCTTC. Translation: CASSTDTYNEQFF. This chain uses TRBV5-1 with TRBJ2-1; D ambiguous. The CDR3 extends over 13 amino acids. Trimming took off 4 bases at V and 4 bases at J, with 9 bases between the two ends. Per the germline V gene, CDR1 is SGHRS and CDR2 is YFSETQ.

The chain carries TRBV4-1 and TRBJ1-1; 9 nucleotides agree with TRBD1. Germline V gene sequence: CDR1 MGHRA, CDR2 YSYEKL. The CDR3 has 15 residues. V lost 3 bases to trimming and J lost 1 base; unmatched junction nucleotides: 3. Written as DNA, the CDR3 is TGCGCCAGCAGCCATGGGGGACAGGGGAACACTGAAGCTTTCTTT. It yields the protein CASSHGGQGNTEAFF.

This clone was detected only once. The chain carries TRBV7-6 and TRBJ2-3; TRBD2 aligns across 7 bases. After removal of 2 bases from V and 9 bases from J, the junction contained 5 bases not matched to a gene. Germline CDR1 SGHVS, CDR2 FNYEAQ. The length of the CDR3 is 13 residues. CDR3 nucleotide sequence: TGTGCCAGCAGCTTAAGTGCGGGAGTAACGCAGTATTTT. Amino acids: CASSLSAGVTQYF. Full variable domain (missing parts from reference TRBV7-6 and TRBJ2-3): GAGVSQSPRYKVTKRGQDVALRCDPISGHVSLYWYRQALGQGPEFLTYFNYEAQQDKSGLPNDRFSAERPEGSISTLTIQRTEQRDSAMYRCASSLSAGVTQYFGPGTRLTVL.

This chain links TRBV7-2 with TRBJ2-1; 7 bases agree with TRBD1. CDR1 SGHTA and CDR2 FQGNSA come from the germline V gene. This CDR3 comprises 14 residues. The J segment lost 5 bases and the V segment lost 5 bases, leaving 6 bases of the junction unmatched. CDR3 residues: CASSRQGRDNEQFF. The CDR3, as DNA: TGTGCCAGCAGCAGACAGGGTCGCGACAATGAGCAGTTCTTC.

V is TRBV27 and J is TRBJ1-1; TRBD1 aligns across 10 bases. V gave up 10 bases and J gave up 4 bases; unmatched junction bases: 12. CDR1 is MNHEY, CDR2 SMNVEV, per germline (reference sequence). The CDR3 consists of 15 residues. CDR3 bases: TGTGCCACCACCTTGAAGGGACAGGGGAGCACTGAAGCTTTCTTT. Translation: CATTLKGQGSTEAFF.

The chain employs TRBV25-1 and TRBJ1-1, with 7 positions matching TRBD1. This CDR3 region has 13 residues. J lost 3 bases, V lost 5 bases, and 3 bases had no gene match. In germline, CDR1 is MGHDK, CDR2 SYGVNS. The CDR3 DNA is TGTGCCAGCAGTTCTCAGGGGGACACTGAAGCTTTCTTT. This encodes CASSSQGDTEAFF.

In nucleotides, the CDR3 is TGTGCCAGCACACTAACGAACTACAATGAGCAGTTCTTC. Its translation is CASTLTNYNEQFF. The chain is built from TRBV7-2 and TRBJ2-1; D ambiguous. Trimming took off 7 bases at V and 3 bases at J, with 10 bases between the two ends. The CDR3 runs to 13 residues. From germline, CDR1 is SGHTA and CDR2 FQGNSA.

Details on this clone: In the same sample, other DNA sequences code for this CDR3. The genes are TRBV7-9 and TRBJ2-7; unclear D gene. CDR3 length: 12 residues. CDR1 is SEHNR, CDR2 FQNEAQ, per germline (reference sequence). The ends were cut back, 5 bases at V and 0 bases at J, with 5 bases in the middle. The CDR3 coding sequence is TGTGCCAGCAGCCTCCGCTCCTACGAGCAGTACTTC. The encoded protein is CASSLRSYEQYF.

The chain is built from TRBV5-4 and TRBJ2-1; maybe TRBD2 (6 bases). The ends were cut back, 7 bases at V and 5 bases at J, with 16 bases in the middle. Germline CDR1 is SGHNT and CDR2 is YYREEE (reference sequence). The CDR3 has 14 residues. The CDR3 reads CASAMAGTDNEQFF. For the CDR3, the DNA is TGTGCCAGCGCAATGGCGGGAACGGACAATGAGCAGTTCTTC.

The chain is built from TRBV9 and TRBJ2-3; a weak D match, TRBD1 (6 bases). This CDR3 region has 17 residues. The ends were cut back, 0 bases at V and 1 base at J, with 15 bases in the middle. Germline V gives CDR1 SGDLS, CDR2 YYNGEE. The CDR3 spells CASSVGQAGSRTDTQYF. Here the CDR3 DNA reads TGTGCCAGCAGCGTAGGACAGGCCGGATCCCGCACAGATACGCAGTATTTT.

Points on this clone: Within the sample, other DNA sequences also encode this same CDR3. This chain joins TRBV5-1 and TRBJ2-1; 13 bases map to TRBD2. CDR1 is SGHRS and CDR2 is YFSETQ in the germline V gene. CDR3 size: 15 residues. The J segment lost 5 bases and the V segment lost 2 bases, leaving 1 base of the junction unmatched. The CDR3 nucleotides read TGCGCCAGCAGCTTCGGACTAGCGGGGGACAATGAGCAGTTCTTC. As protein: CASSFGLAGDNEQFF.

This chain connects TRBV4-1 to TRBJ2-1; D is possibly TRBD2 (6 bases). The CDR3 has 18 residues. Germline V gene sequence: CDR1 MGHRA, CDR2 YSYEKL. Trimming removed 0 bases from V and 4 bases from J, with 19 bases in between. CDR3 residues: CASSQDAGPIGSYNEQFF. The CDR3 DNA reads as TGCGCCAGCAGCCAAGATGCGGGACCCATCGGCTCTTACAATGAGCAGTTCTTC.

The CDR3 reads CASSYSQGAGTEAFF. In DNA, the CDR3 is TGTGCCAGCAGTTACTCCCAGGGGGCGGGCACTGAAGCTTTCTTT. J is TRBJ1-1 and V is TRBV6-6; 8 bases line up with TRBD1. The CDR3 is 15 residues long. Germline V lookup: CDR1 MNHNY, CDR2 SVGAGI (reference sequence). J gave up 4 bases and V 0 bases, and 4 bases lay outside the gene matches.

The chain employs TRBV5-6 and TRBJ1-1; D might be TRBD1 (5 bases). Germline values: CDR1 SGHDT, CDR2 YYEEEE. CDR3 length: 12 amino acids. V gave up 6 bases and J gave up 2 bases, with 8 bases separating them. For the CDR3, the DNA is TGTGCCAGCATAGGACAAAACACTGAAGCTTTCTTT. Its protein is CASIGQNTEAFF.

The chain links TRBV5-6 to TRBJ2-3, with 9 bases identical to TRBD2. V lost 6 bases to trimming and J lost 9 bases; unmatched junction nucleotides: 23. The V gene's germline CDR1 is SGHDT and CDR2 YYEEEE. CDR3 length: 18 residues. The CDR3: CASTSDAGGTPVRGTQYF. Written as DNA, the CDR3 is TGTGCCAGCACCTCCGACGCGGGAGGGACTCCGGTCAGAGGCACGCAGTATTTT.

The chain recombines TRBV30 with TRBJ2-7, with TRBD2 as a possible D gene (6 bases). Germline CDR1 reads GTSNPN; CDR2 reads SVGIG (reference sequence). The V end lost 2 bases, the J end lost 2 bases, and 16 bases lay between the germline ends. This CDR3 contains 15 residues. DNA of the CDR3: TGTGCCTGGAGTTACTCCAGCGGAGGGCCCTACGAGCAGTACTTC. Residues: CAWSYSSGGPYEQYF.

CDR3 in amino acids: CASSPRQGARDTQYF. For the CDR3, the DNA is TGTGCCAGTAGTCCAAGACAGGGGGCTAGAGATACGCAGTATTTT. This chain links TRBV19 with TRBJ2-3, with 10 nucleotides matching TRBD1. The CDR3 length is 15 residues. Germline values: CDR1 LNHDA, CDR2 SQIVND (reference sequence). J gave up 5 bases and V 5 bases, and 7 bases lay outside the gene matches.

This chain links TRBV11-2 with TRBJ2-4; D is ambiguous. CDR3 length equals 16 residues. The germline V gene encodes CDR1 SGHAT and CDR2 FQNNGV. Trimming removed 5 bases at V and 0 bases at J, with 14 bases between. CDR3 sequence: CASSAPDIAAKNIQYF. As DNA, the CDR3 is TGTGCCAGCAGCGCACCTGACATAGCAGCCAAAAACATTCAGTACTTC. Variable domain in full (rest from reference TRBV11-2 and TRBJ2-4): EAGVAQSPRYKIIEKRQSVAFWCNPISGHATLYWYQQILGQGPKLLIQFQNNGVVDDSQLPKDRFSAERLKGVDSTLKIQPAKLEDSAVYLCASSAPDIAAKNIQYFGAGTRLSVL.

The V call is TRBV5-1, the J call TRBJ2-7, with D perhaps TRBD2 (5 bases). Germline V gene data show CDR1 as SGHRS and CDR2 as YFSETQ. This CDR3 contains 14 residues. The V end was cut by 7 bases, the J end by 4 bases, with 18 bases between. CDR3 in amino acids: CASAQEAVKYEQYF. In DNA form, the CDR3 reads TGCGCCAGCGCTCAAGAAGCGGTAAAGTACGAGCAGTACTTC.

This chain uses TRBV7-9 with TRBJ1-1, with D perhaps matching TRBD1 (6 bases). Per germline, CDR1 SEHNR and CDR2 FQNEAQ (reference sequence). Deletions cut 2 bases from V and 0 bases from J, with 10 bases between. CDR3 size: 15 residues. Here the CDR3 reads CASSLRGGMNTEAFF. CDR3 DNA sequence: TGTGCCAGCAGCTTAAGGGGGGGTATGAACACTGAAGCTTTCTTT.

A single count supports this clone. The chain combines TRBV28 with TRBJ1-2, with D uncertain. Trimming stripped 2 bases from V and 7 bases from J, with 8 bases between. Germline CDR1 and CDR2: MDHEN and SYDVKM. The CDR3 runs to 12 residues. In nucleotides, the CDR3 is TGTGCCAGCAGTTTAAGGTCGGGTGGCTACACCTTC. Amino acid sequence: CASSLRSGGYTF.

The CDR3 region is CASSLRDRGNTEAFF. CDR3 nucleotides: TGTGCCAGCAGCTTAAGGGACCGAGGGAACACTGAAGCTTTCTTT. This rearrangement joins TRBV11-2 to TRBJ1-1; D is possibly TRBD1 (5 bases). Germline assignment: CDR1 SGHAT and CDR2 FQNNGV. Trimming took off 2 bases at V and 1 base at J, with 11 bases between the two ends. CDR3 length: 15 residues.

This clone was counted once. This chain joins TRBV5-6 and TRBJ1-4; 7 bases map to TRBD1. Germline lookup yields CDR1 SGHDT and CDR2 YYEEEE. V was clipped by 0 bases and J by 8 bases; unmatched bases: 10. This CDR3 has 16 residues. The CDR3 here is CASSLANRGLGEKLFF. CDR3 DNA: TGTGCCAGCAGCTTGGCTAACAGGGGCCTGGGGGAAAAACTGTTTTTT.

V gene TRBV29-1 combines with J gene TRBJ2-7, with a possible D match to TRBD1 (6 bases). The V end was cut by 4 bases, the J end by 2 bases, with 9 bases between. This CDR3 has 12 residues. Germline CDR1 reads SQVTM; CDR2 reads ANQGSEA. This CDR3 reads CSVVGHPYEQYF. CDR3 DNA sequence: TGCAGCGTTGTGGGACATCCCTACGAGCAGTACTTC.